These 10 T cell receptor beta chains share one sample of origin, sequenced in a study of vaccination and CD4 T cells after COVID-19. Treatment defined: approximately 9-day PBMC culture with coronavirus spike peptide pools or control peptides (ViraFEST assay). These receptors have no identified antigens. Once obtained from cultured CD4+ T cells, the DNA was sequenced using the Oncomine TCR Beta short-read assay. One entry per CDR3 protein results from TCRdb running MiXCR on the PCR reads. The data contain about 17,000 distinct CDR3 sequences, 45% to 65% of them seen just once; the ten biggest clones take up roughly 16%. The material sequenced was CD4+ T cells from blood, cultured in vitro. The receptors derive from a human donor who had recovered from COVID-19.

This clonotype has just a few counts. This chain uses TRBV15 with TRBJ2-7; a weak D match, TRBD1 (5 bases). V was pared by 0 bases and J by 0 bases, with 12 bases between. Per the germline V gene, CDR1 is LNHNV and CDR2 is YYDKDF (reference sequence). The CDR3 is 16 residues long. The CDR3 region is CATSRDQAGYSYEQYF. In nucleotides, the CDR3 is TGTGCCACCAGCAGAGATCAGGCAGGGTACTCCTACGAGCAGTACTTC.

CDR3 sequence (DNA): TGTGCCTGGAGTGTACTCTACGGACCCCTCACCTTC. Translated, it gives CAWSVLYGPLTF. This chain joins TRBV30 and TRBJ1-2; D gene unclear. The CDR3 is 12 residues long. Germline V lookup: CDR1 GTSNPN, CDR2 SVGIG (reference sequence). V was pared by 0 bases and J by 13 bases, with 15 bases between. Full variable domain (remainder filled in from reference TRBV30 and TRBJ1-2): SQTIHQWPATLVQPVGSPLSLECTVEGTSNPNLYWYRQAAGRGLQLLFYSVGIGQISSEVPQNLSASRPQDRQFILSSKKLLLSDSGFYLCAWSVLYGPLTFGSGTRLTVV.

The chain joins TRBV7-2 to TRBJ1-1, with 9 bases matching TRBD1. The V segment lost 5 bases and the J segment 1 base; nucleotides outside the gene matches: 5. CDR3 length: 15 amino acids. Germline CDR1 is SGHTA and CDR2 is FQGNSA. CDR3 nucleotides: TGTGCCAGCAGCGTCGGGACAGGGAGGAACACTGAAGCTTTCTTT. This codes for CASSVGTGRNTEAFF.

The chain recombines TRBV4-2 with TRBJ1-2; D may be TRBD1 (5 bases). The CDR3 is made up of 15 amino acids. V lost 0 bases, J lost 8 bases, and 16 bases lay in between. The germline gives CDR1 LGHNA, CDR2 YNFKEQ. CDR3 protein: CASSQDGTGRLGYTF. The DNA of the CDR3 is TGTGCCAGCAGCCAAGATGGGACCGGGCGGCTGGGCTACACCTTC.

The V call is TRBV6-1, the J call TRBJ1-6; D may be TRBD1 (5 bases). V lost 6 bases and J 0 bases, leaving 12 bases between the germline ends. CDR1 is MNHNS, CDR2 SASEGT, per germline. The CDR3 extends over 16 amino acids. CDR3 coding DNA: TGTGCCAGCAGAGGGTGGGGGAGCTCCTATAATTCACCCCTCCACTTT. This gives the protein CASRGWGSSYNSPLHF.

This clonotype was recorded a few times. The chain uses TRBV7-9 and TRBJ1-5; D not certain. CDR1 and CDR2 (germline): SEHNR, FQNEAQ (reference sequence). This CDR3 contains 12 residues. V shed 1 base and J shed 5 bases, with 3 bases lying between them. CDR3 residues: CASSLGDQPQHF. For the CDR3, the DNA is TGTGCCAGCAGCTTAGGCGATCAGCCCCAGCATTTT.

V is TRBV20-1 and J is TRBJ2-1, with 8 bases aligning to TRBD2. The CDR3 is 15 residues long. Germline V CDR1 and CDR2: DFQATT, SNEGSKA (reference sequence). The V gene end was trimmed by 5 bases and the J gene end by 6 bases; junction bases not matched to a gene: 12. Here the CDR3 reads CSAAKTSVSLNEQFF. In nucleotides, the CDR3 is TGCAGTGCTGCAAAGACTAGCGTGAGCCTCAATGAGCAGTTCTTC.

The chain carries TRBV24-1 and TRBJ1-2; weak D call: TRBD1 (6 bases). V shed 4 bases and J shed 6 bases, with 17 bases lying between them. Germline CDR1 reads KGHDR; CDR2 reads SFDVKD. The CDR3 loop spans 15 amino acids. CDR3 DNA sequence: TGTGCCACCAGTGACCACCGGACAGAGGTGCATGGCTACACCTTC. This sequence encodes CATSDHRTEVHGYTF.

This clonotype was seen a few times. The genes are TRBV7-2 and TRBJ2-3; D not resolved. CDR1 is SGHTA and CDR2 is FQGNSA in the germline V gene. The germline V and J ends were trimmed by 5 bases and 0 bases, with 9 bases remaining between them. The CDR3 runs 14 residues. CDR3 amino acids: CASSQTLSTDTQYF. CDR3 DNA: TGTGCCAGCAGCCAAACGCTGAGCACAGATACGCAGTATTTT.

J is TRBJ2-1 and V is TRBV5-4, with TRBD2 matching 10 bases. Germline V CDR1 and CDR2: SGHNT, YYREEE (reference sequence). There are 15 residues in the CDR3. Losses at the gene ends were 4 bases for V and 5 bases for J; bases not matched to a gene: 6. CDR3 protein: CASSPEAGGNNEQFF. DNA for the CDR3: TGTGCCAGCAGCCCGGAAGCGGGAGGGAACAATGAGCAGTTCTTC.